These 8 T cell receptor beta chains were sequenced from one sample in a study of CD8 T cells in ankylosing spondylitis. Broader study findings: Ankylosing spondylitis blood appeared to be characterized by a TCR beta motif of under 10 highly homologous variants.

A single record per CDR3 protein comes from TCRdb applying MiXCR to the 5' RACE reads. Here the sample spans roughly 670,000 distinct CDR3 sequences, roughly 19% being singletons. Their cognate antigens are unknown. Sequenced: blood, either unsorted or a sorted T cell fraction (not recorded which). Every receptor here comes from a male donor with ankylosing spondylitis.

V and J are TRBV6-1 and TRBJ1-1; 8 bases match TRBD1. Germline loops: CDR1 MNHNS, CDR2 SASEGT. The J segment lost 12 bases and the V segment lost 6 bases, leaving 12 bases of the junction unmatched. This CDR3 contains 13 residues. The CDR3: CASSRDRGLESFF. In DNA, the CDR3 is TGTGCCAGCAGCCGCGACAGGGGATTAGAATCTTTCTTT.

This clonotype was observed once. The CDR3 protein is CAINSRDPTDTQYF. The CDR3 coding sequence is TGTGCCATCAATTCCCGGGATCCTACAGATACGCAGTATTTT. V gene TRBV10-3 combines with J gene TRBJ2-3, with D possibly TRBD2 on 5 matching bases. Trimming pared 7 bases from V and 3 bases from J, leaving 14 bases between. CDR3 length: 14 residues. The V gene's germline CDR1 is ENHRY and CDR2 SYGVKD.

In its sample, this clonotype was seen a few times. The chain combines TRBV10-3 with TRBJ2-7, with 10 bases aligning to TRBD2. The CDR3 sequence is 17 residues long. CDR1 is ENHRY and CDR2 is SYGVKD in the germline V gene. Losses at the gene ends were 10 bases for V and 4 bases for J; bases not matched to a gene: 19. This CDR3 is CATSGQRGTSAQYEQYF. CDR3 DNA: TGTGCCACTTCGGGACAGAGAGGGACTAGCGCGCAGTACGAGCAGTACTTC.

The chain recombines TRBV4-3 with TRBJ2-1, with 10 bases that match TRBD2. Losses at the gene ends were 3 bases for V and 9 bases for J; bases not matched to a gene: 5. In germline, CDR1 is LGHNA, CDR2 YSLEER. This CDR3 has 14 amino acids. The CDR3 region has the DNA TGCGCCAGCAGCCACCCGGGACTAGCGTGTGAGCAGTTCTTC. This sequence encodes CASSHPGLACEQFF.

The chain employs TRBV12-3 or TRBV12-4 and TRBJ1-5; 11 positions agree with TRBD1. CDR3 length: 15 residues. After removal of 6 bases from V and 6 bases from J, the junction contained 7 bases not matched to a gene. Here the CDR3 DNA reads TGTGCCAGCAGCCCCGGGACAGGGGGGTTTCAGCCCCAGCATTTT. Translating it yields CASSPGTGGFQPQHF.

This clonotype occurred a few times. This rearrangement joins TRBV6-1 to TRBJ1-2; 9 positions match TRBD1. This CDR3 is 15 amino acids long. The V segment lost 5 bases and the J segment 0 bases; nucleotides outside the gene matches: 4. Germline CDR1 and CDR2: MNHNS and SASEGT. CDR3 region: CASSRRQGANYGYTF. CDR3 nucleotide sequence: TGTGCCAGCAGTAGAAGACAGGGGGCTAACTATGGCTACACCTTC.

This clonotype appeared once. This rearrangement joins TRBV25-1 to TRBJ1-4; weak D call: TRBD1 (5 bases). V was clipped by 4 bases and J by 0 bases, with 12 bases between them. Germline V lookup: CDR1 MGHDK, CDR2 SYGVNS. This CDR3 is 16 amino acids long. The CDR3 is CASSGVFRATNEKLFF. The CDR3 nucleotides are TGTGCCAGCAGTGGGGTGTTCAGGGCAACTAATGAAAAACTGTTTTTT. Full variable domain (missing parts from reference TRBV25-1 and TRBJ1-4): EADIYQTPRYLVIGTGKKITLECSQTMGHDKMYWYQQDPGMELHLIHYSYGVNSTEKGDLSSESTVSRIRTEHFPLTLESARPSHTSQYLCASSGVFRATNEKLFFGSGTQLSVL.

The chain carries TRBV5-1 and TRBJ1-1, with a possible D match to TRBD1 (5 bases). With 1 base removed from V and 0 bases from J, the gap between germline ends came to 22 bases. Germline V lookup: CDR1 SGHRS, CDR2 YFSETQ. The CDR3 sequence is 19 residues long. CDR3 nucleotides: TGCGCCAGCAGCTTGTCGCAGGGAACCGAGGAGGTTGTGAACACTGAAGCTTTCTTT. This gives the protein CASSLSQGTEEVVNTEAFF.